Listed here are 6 T cell receptor beta chains from one sample, sequenced in a study of blood T cells in healthy people across ages. The authors ran a second PCR of about 7 to 11 cycles using a sample-barcoded 5' primer and a J-beta primer mix. TCRdb re-called the 5' RACE reads through MiXCR, storing one row per CDR3 protein. The sample comprises roughly 1.9 million distinct CDR3 sequences, more than 35% of which are singletons, and more than 20% rests with the top ten. Sequencing was performed on blood. Source of these receptors: a human donor in good health.

CDR3 protein: CASSYFPANYGYTF. For the CDR3, the DNA is TGTGCCAGCAGTTACTTCCCGGCTAACTATGGCTACACCTTC. V gene TRBV6-6 combines with J gene TRBJ1-2, with D unresolved. With 1 base removed from V and 0 bases from J, the gap between germline ends came to 6 bases. Germline-derived CDR1 and CDR2 are MNHNY and SVGAGI (reference sequence). The CDR3 has 14 amino acids.

This chain uses TRBV4-3 with TRBJ1-5; D not resolved. Germline-derived CDR1 and CDR2 are LGHNA and YSLEER. CDR3 length equals 16 residues. V dropped 0 bases and J dropped 3 bases, with 12 bases sitting between them. The DNA for the CDR3 is TGCGCCAGCAGCCAAGATTTCGGTCGGCACAATCAGCCCCAGCATTTT. Residues: CASSQDFGRHNQPQHF.

This clonotype was counted a few times. The chain couples TRBV29-1 to TRBJ2-7; unclear D gene. Per germline, CDR1 SQVTM and CDR2 ANQGSEA. The CDR3 sequence is 13 residues long. The V and J ends lost 7 bases and 3 bases respectively, with 16 bases between them. The CDR3 DNA is TGCAGCGCATACTCGCAGGAACACTACGAGCAGTACTTC. Its translation: CSAYSQEHYEQYF.

The sample holds one count of this clonotype. The chain recombines TRBV5-1 with TRBJ1-2; D is unclear. V lost 2 bases and J 4 bases, leaving 9 bases between the germline ends. The CDR3 loop spans 13 amino acids. Germline V CDR1 and CDR2: SGHRS, YFSETQ. The CDR3 DNA sequence: TGCGCCAGCAGCTTCAAATCGACCTATGGCTACACCTTC. Protein: CASSFKSTYGYTF.

This clonotype was seen at least ten times. The chain employs TRBV7-2 and TRBJ2-3; possibly TRBD1 for D (5 bases). CDR3 length equals 14 residues. Germline loops: CDR1 SGHTA, CDR2 FQGNSA. The V and J ends lost 3 bases and 1 base respectively, with 8 bases between them. CDR3 region: CASSFQGGTDTQYF. The CDR3 nucleotides are TGTGCCAGCAGCTTTCAGGGCGGCACAGATACGCAGTATTTT.

The chain is built from TRBV2 and TRBJ2-2; D not certain. Germline CDR1 SNHLY, CDR2 FYNNEI. Trimming removed 4 bases at V and 5 bases at J, with 5 bases between. This CDR3 contains 12 residues. CDR3 coding DNA: TGTGCCAGCAGTGCTATGACCGGGGAGCTGTTTTTT. This encodes CASSAMTGELFF.